This T cell receptor (beta chain) was retrieved from a study of blood T cell repertoires in COVID-19. The repertoire was sequenced with immunoSEQ multiplex PCR; TCRdb's copy has only in-frame clones and lacks some. This table holds around 140,000 clones, about 75% found once. Germline CDR1 and CDR2: LGHDT and YNNKEL (reference sequence). There are 15 residues in the CDR3. The trim removed 5 bases at V and 5 bases at J, leaving 5 bases unmatched. The sample consisted of PBMCs or T cells enriched from blood (not recorded which). The genes are TRBV3-1 (or the pseudogene TRBV3-2) and TRBJ1-4; TRBD1 agrees at 10 bases. This TCR came from a woman aged 50 to 60 who had recovered from COVID-19. The CDR3 bases are TGTGCCAGCAGCTTACCGGGACAGGGGAATGAAAAACTGTTTTTT. Translation gives CASSLPGQGNEKLFF.